The TCR beta chain under discussion was sequenced for a study of vaccination and CD4 T cells after COVID-19. The Oncomine TCR Beta short-read assay was what sequenced the DNA obtained from cultured CD4+ T cells. In TCRdb, the PCR reads were re-called with MiXCR into one record per CDR3 protein. Of about 10,000 distinct CDR3 sequences in the sample, 60% to 75% were seen once. A word on this clonotype: What it binds is unknown.

The V end lost 0 bases, the J end lost 2 bases, and 8 bases lay between the germline ends. CDR1 LGHNA and CDR2 YSLEER come from the germline V gene. The CDR3 runs 16 residues. Treatment given: approximately nine-day PBMC culture with coronavirus spike peptide pools or control peptides (ViraFEST assay). March to December 2020 was the span of positive PCR dates, which predated US Alpha, Beta and Delta variants. After less than 13 days of culture, CD4+ T cells were negatively selected. The gene calls are TRBV4-3 and TRBJ2-6; the D call may be TRBD1 or TRBD2 (5 bases each). The sequencing sample was made of CD4+ T cells from blood, cultured in vitro. The receptor was derived from a human donor who had recovered from COVID-19. DNA for the CDR3: TGCGCCAGCAGCCAAGATTTGGGGGCTGGGGCCAACGTCCTGACTTTC. Translated, it gives CASSQDLGAGANVLTF.